A single sample is the source of the 22 T cell receptor beta chains below, sequenced in a study of blood T cell repertoires in COVID-19. Clones were sequenced by immunoSEQ multiplex PCR, and TCRdb holds only the in-frame ones, with some missing. The table has approximately 150,000 clones, roughly 89% seen once. Sequenced: peripheral blood. Receptors were obtained from a human donor in a cohort sampled during active COVID-19.

This chain joins TRBV19 and TRBJ1-3, with D hard to call. The germline V gene encodes CDR1 LNHDA and CDR2 SQIVND (reference sequence). CDR3 length: 14 residues. The germline V and J ends were trimmed by 9 bases and 4 bases, with 16 bases remaining between them. The chain's CDR3 is CASRPNGAGNTIYF. CDR3 DNA: TGTGCCAGCCGGCCCAACGGAGCGGGAAACACCATATATTTT.

The V gene is TRBV5-1, the J gene TRBJ1-2; D remains ambiguous. With 4 bases removed from V and 3 bases from J, the gap between germline ends came to 16 bases. The CDR3 length is 15 residues. CDR1 and CDR2 (germline): SGHRS, YFSETQ. The CDR3 DNA is TGCGCCAGCAGCCCCCTACGACAAGGCTACTATGGCTACACCTTC. Amino acid sequence: CASSPLRQGYYGYTF.

This chain links TRBV25-1 with TRBJ1-1; the D gene is possibly TRBD1 (5 bases). The V end was cut by 5 bases, the J end by 3 bases, with 16 bases between. Germline values: CDR1 MGHDK, CDR2 SYGVNS. This CDR3 has 15 residues. The CDR3 nucleotides are TGTGCCAGCAGTCAGACGGCAGGGAAGCACACTGAAGCTTTCTTT. It encodes CASSQTAGKHTEAFF.

For the CDR3, the DNA is TGCGCCAGCAGCTCAATAGCGGGGAACTACAATGAGCAGTTCTTC. It specifies CASSSIAGNYNEQFF. This chain links TRBV4-1 with TRBJ2-1, with 8 bases that match TRBD2. The CDR3 consists of 15 residues. Germline lookup yields CDR1 MGHRA and CDR2 YSYEKL. The trim removed 5 bases at V and 3 bases at J, leaving 6 bases unmatched.

This chain connects TRBV5-1 to TRBJ2-7, with a tentative D call TRBD2 (6 bases). This CDR3 contains 11 residues. Germline V CDR1 and CDR2: SGHRS, YFSETQ. V dropped 5 bases and J dropped 7 bases, with 10 bases sitting between them. As DNA, the CDR3 is TGCGCCAGCAGTGGGCGGGGAGAGCAGTACTTC. Translated: CASSGRGEQYF.

In its sample, this clone was seen once. The chain has TRBV28 and TRBJ2-7, with 14 positions matching TRBD2. This CDR3 is 18 amino acids long. V dropped 5 bases and J dropped 4; count of bases not matched to a gene: 13. Per germline, CDR1 MDHEN and CDR2 SYDVKM. The CDR3 reads CASSAPRGLAGAAYEQYF. In DNA form, the CDR3 reads TGTGCCAGCAGTGCTCCTAGGGGACTAGCGGGGGCGGCGTACGAGCAGTACTTC. The variable domain in full, completed from reference TRBV28 and TRBJ2-7, reads DVKVTQSSRYLVKRTGEKVFLECVQDMDHENMFWYRQDPGLGLRLIYFSYDVKMKEKGDIPEGYSVSREKKERFSLILESASTNQTSMYLCASSAPRGLAGAAYEQYFGPGTRLTVT.

Here the CDR3 DNA reads TGTGCCTGGAGGATCCCTAGGACAGCATCCTACGAGCAGTACTTC. Its translation: CAWRIPRTASYEQYF. This chain connects TRBV30 to TRBJ2-7; weak D call: TRBD1 (6 bases). V gave up 3 bases and J gave up 1 base, with 16 bases separating them. The CDR3 has 15 residues. CDR1 and CDR2 from the germline V gene are GTSNPN and SVGIG (reference sequence).

The rearrangement uses TRBV9 and TRBJ2-7; 7 bases match TRBD2. The CDR3 consists of 16 residues. The V gene's germline CDR1 is SGDLS and CDR2 YYNGEE. Trimming took 0 bases from V and 5 from J; bases not matched to a gene: 11. The CDR3 bases are TGTGCCAGCAGCGTAGGGGAAGCCGGGGGGTGGGACGAGCAGTACTTC. It encodes CASSVGEAGGWDEQYF.

This clone was detected only a few times. This chain joins TRBV5-4 and TRBJ2-7, with 9 bases fitting TRBD2. Unmatched junction bases numbered 17, after V lost 4 bases and J lost 6 bases. The CDR3 covers 17 residues. The germline V gene encodes CDR1 SGHNT and CDR2 YYREEE (reference sequence). This CDR3 is CASSRETSGSQILEQYF. CDR3 coding DNA: TGTGCCAGCAGCCGGGAGACTAGCGGTTCCCAGATCCTCGAGCAGTACTTC.

This clone was counted between two and nine times. The chain uses TRBV7-6 and TRBJ2-1, with D possibly matching TRBD1 (5 bases). V was shortened by 5 bases and J by 5 bases, with 13 bases between the two germline ends. The CDR3 runs 14 residues. From germline, CDR1 is SGHVS and CDR2 FNYEAQ. CDR3 region: CASSPRQSHNEQFF. In DNA form, the CDR3 reads TGTGCCAGCAGCCCCCGACAGTCCCACAATGAGCAGTTCTTC.

The chain has TRBV4-1 and TRBJ2-7; tentative D call: TRBD1 (6 bases). This CDR3 has 15 residues. The germline V gene encodes CDR1 MGHRA and CDR2 YSYEKL. Trimming left V 1 base short and J 1 base short, with 11 bases between. Written as DNA, the CDR3 is TGCGCCAGCAGCCAAGGTATGGACAGATCCTACGAGCAGTACTTC. Protein sequence: CASSQGMDRSYEQYF.

The chain joins TRBV25-1 to TRBJ2-7; D perhaps matches TRBD1 (5 bases). CDR1 is MGHDK and CDR2 is SYGVNS in the germline V gene. V was trimmed by 0 bases and J by 4 bases, leaving 10 bases between them. The CDR3 spans 14 residues. Here the CDR3 reads CASSEYRAPYEQYF. In DNA form, the CDR3 reads TGTGCCAGCAGTGAATACAGGGCCCCTTACGAGCAGTACTTC.

This chain links TRBV5-6 with TRBJ1-2, with D possibly being TRBD1 (6 bases). The CDR3 consists of 14 residues. Germline V CDR1 and CDR2: SGHDT, YYEEEE. V lost 0 bases and J lost 4, with 10 bases in between. CDR3 residues: CASSLEQGVYGYTF. The CDR3 DNA reads as TGTGCCAGCAGCTTGGAACAGGGCGTCTATGGCTACACCTTC.

Concerning this clone itself: Other DNA sequences in this specimen translate into the identical CDR3. CDR3 in amino acids: CAWSVASNQPQHF. The CDR3 DNA reads as TGTGCCTGGAGTGTAGCCAGCAATCAGCCCCAGCATTTT. The chain carries TRBV30 and TRBJ1-5; D is unresolved. The CDR3 contains 13 residues. V lost 0 bases and J 1 base, leaving 4 bases between the germline ends. Germline CDR1 GTSNPN, CDR2 SVGIG (reference sequence).

The chain uses TRBV5-1 and TRBJ1-6, with TRBD1 identical over 12 bases. CDR1 is SGHRS, CDR2 YFSETQ, per germline. V was pared by 4 bases and J by 10 bases, with 3 bases of the junction left unmatched. The CDR3 loop spans 14 amino acids. This CDR3 reads CASSPGTGGSPLHF. As DNA, the CDR3 is TGCGCCAGCAGCCCCGGGACAGGGGGCTCACCCCTCCACTTT.

The chain couples TRBV7-2 to TRBJ1-2, with TRBD1 matching over 11 bases. The CDR3 extends over 15 amino acids. V dropped 4 bases and J dropped 8; count of bases not matched to a gene: 9. Looked up from germline, CDR1 is SGHTA and CDR2 is FQGNSA. CDR3 loop: CASSSGQGAIWGYTF. CDR3 coding DNA: TGTGCCAGCAGCTCTGGACAGGGGGCTATTTGGGGCTACACCTTC.

This clone was detected only once. The V gene is TRBV30, the J gene TRBJ2-7, with D maybe TRBD1 (6 bases). The CDR3 runs 12 residues. Germline CDR1 reads GTSNPN; CDR2 reads SVGIG (reference sequence). V lost 1 base to trimming and J lost 5 bases, with 9 bases between them. CDR3: CAWSDRDDEQYF. DNA for the CDR3: TGTGCCTGGAGTGACAGGGACGACGAGCAGTACTTC.

In its sample, this clone was seen a few times. The identical CDR3 is also encoded by other nucleotide sequences in the sample. The J gene is TRBJ2-3, the V gene TRBV7-3; the match to TRBD2 covers 9 bases. The V gene end was trimmed by 6 bases and the J gene end by 2 bases; junction bases not matched to a gene: 6. The germline gives CDR1 SGHTA, CDR2 FQGTGA. This CDR3 region has 15 residues. The CDR3 region is CASSRAGGSTDTQYF. The CDR3 DNA reads as TGTGCCAGCAGTCGAGCGGGGGGTTCCACAGATACGCAGTATTTT.

The V and J genes are TRBV9 and TRBJ2-7; the match to TRBD1 covers 11 bases. J was trimmed by 4 bases and V by 0 bases; bases with no gene match: 3. Germline lookup yields CDR1 SGDLS and CDR2 YYNGEE. This CDR3 region has 15 residues. The CDR3 is CASSVGTGGKYEQYF. DNA of the CDR3: TGTGCCAGCAGCGTAGGGACAGGGGGCAAATACGAGCAGTACTTC.

V gene TRBV24-1 combines with J gene TRBJ2-7; TRBD1 agrees at 8 bases. Germline V CDR1 and CDR2: KGHDR, SFDVKD. Trimming at V came to 5 bases and at J to 3 bases, leaving 5 bases not matched to a gene. This CDR3 comprises 14 residues. Here the CDR3 reads CATSARDRHYEQYF. The DNA of the CDR3 is TGTGCCACCAGTGCCCGGGACAGGCACTACGAGCAGTACTTC.

In regard to this clone: Other nucleotide sequences from this sample produce the same CDR3. The rearrangement joins TRBV5-1 to TRBJ2-1, with D unclear. The CDR3 is made up of 12 amino acids. CDR1 is SGHRS, CDR2 YFSETQ, per germline. With 0 bases removed from V and 6 bases from J, the gap between germline ends came to 4 bases. This CDR3 is CASSLGGNEQFF. DNA for the CDR3: TGCGCCAGCAGCTTGGGCGGCAATGAGCAGTTCTTC.

In DNA, the CDR3 is TGTGCCAGCAGCTTAGAAGGCCGGCAGCGCTCTGGCTACACCTTC. Translating it yields CASSLEGRQRSGYTF. The V and J genes are TRBV7-2 and TRBJ1-2, with unresolved D. Germline V gene data show CDR1 as SGHTA and CDR2 as FQGNSA. The V gene lost 1 base and the J gene lost 7 bases, with 16 bases spanning the gap. The CDR3 extends over 15 amino acids.